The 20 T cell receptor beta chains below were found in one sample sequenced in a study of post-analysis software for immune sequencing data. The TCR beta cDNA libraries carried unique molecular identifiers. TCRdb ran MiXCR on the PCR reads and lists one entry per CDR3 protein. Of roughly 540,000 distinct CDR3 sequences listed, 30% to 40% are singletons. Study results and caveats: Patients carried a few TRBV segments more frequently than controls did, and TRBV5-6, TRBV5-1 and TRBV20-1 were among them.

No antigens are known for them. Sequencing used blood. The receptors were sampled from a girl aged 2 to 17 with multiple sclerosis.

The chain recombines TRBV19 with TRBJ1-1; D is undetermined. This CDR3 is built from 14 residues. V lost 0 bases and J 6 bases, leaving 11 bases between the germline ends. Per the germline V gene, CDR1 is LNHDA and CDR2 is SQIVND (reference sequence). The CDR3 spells CASSIDGSSAEAFF. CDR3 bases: TGTGCCAGTAGTATAGATGGTAGTAGCGCTGAAGCTTTCTTT.

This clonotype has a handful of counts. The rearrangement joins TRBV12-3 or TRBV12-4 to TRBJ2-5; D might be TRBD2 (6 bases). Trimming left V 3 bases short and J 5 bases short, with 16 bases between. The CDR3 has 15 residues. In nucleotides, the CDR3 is TGTGCCAGCAGTTTTGGGTTGCGTGCGGGGGAGACCCAGTACTTC. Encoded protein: CASSFGLRAGETQYF.

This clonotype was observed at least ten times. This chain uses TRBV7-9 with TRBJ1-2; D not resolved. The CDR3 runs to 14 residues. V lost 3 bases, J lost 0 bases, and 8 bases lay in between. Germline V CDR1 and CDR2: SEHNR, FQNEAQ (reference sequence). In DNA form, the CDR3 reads TGTGCCAGCAGCTTGGGCAGAGCTAACTATGGCTACACCTTC. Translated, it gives CASSLGRANYGYTF.

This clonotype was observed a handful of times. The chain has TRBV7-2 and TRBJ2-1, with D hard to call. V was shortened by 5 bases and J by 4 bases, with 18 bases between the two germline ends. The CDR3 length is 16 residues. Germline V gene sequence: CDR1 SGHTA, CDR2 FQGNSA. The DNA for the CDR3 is TGTGCCAGCAGCCCTCCGGGCCTTCCTGCTTACAATGAGCAGTTCTTC. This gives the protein CASSPPGLPAYNEQFF.

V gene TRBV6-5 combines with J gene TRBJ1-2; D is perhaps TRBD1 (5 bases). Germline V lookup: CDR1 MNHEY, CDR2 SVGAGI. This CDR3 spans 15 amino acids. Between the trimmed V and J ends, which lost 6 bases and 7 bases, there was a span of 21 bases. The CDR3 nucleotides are TGTGCCAGCAGCCCGACAGCCTCATTAACAGGTGGCTACACCTTC. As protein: CASSPTASLTGGYTF.

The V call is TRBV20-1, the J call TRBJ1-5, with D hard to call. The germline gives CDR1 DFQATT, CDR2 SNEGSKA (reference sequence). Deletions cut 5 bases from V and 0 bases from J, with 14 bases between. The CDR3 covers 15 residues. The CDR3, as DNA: TGCAGTGCTTCGGCTGGCTTGGGTAGCAATCAGCCCCAGCATTTT. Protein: CSASAGLGSNQPQHF.

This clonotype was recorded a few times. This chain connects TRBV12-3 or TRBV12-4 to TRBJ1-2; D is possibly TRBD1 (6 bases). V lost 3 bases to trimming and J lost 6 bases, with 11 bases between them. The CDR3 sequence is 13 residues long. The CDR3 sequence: CASSFMAGDGYTF. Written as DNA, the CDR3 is TGTGCCAGCAGTTTTATGGCAGGGGATGGCTACACCTTC.

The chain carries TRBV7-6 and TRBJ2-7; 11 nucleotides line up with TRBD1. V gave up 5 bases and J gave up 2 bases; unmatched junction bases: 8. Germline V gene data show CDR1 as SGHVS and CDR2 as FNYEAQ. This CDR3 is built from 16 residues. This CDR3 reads CASSITPGQGAYEQYF. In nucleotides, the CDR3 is TGTGCCAGCAGCATTACGCCGGGACAGGGGGCCTACGAGCAGTACTTC.

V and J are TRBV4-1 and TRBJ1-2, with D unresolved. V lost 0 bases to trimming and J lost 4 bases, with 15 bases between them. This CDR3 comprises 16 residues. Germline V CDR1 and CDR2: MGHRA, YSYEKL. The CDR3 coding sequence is TGCGCCAGCAGCCAAGATGCCGAAACAGTTTTCTATGGCTACACCTTC. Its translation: CASSQDAETVFYGYTF.

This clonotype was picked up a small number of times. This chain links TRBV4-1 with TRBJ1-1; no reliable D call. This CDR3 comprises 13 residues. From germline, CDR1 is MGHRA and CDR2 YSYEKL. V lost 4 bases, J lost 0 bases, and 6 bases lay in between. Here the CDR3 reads CASSRTLNTEAFF. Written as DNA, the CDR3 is TGCGCCAGCAGCCGTACACTGAACACTGAAGCTTTCTTT.

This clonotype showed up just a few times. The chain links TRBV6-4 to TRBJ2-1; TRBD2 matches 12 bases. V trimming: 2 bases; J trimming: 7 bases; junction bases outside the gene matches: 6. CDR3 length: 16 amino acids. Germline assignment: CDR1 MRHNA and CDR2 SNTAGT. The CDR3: CASSDPLAGGRNEQFF. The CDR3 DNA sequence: TGTGCCAGCAGTGACCCTCTAGCGGGGGGGCGGAATGAGCAGTTCTTC.

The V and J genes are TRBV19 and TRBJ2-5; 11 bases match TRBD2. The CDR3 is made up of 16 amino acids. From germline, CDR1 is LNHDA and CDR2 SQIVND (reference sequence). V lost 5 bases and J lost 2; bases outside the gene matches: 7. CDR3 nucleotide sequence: TGTGCCAGTAGTCTACTAGCGGGGGCCTCGCAAGAGACCCAGTACTTC. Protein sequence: CASSLLAGASQETQYF.

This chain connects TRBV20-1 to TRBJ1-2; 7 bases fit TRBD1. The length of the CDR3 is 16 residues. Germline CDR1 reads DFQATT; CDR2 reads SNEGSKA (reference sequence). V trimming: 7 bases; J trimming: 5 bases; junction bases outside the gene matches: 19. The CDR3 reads CSVPPRVRGGIYGYTF. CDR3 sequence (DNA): TGCAGTGTCCCTCCCAGGGTAAGAGGGGGCATATATGGCTACACCTTC.

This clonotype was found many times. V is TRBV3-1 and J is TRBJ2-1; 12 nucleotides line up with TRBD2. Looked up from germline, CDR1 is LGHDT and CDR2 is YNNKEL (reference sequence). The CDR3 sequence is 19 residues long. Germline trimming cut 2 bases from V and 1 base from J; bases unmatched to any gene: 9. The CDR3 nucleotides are TGTGCCAGCAGCCAACCCTCCACTAGCGGGGGGAGTTCCTACAATGAGCAGTTCTTC. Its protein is CASSQPSTSGGSSYNEQFF.

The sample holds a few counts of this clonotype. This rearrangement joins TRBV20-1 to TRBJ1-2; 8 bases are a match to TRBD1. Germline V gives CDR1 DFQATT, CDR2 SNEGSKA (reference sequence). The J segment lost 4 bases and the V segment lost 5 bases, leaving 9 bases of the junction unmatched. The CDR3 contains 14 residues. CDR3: CSAPNLQGAYGYTF. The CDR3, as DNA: TGCAGTGCTCCAAACCTTCAGGGGGCCTATGGCTACACCTTC.

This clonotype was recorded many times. CDR3 sequence reads: CASSWIRRGYGYTF. In DNA form, the CDR3 reads TGTGCCAGCAGCTGGATCAGGAGGGGGTATGGCTACACCTTC. V usage is TRBV7-2 and J usage is TRBJ1-2; possible D gene TRBD1, 6 bases. Germline CDR1 SGHTA, CDR2 FQGNSA. This CDR3 spans 14 amino acids. V dropped 4 bases and J dropped 5 bases, with 14 bases sitting between them.

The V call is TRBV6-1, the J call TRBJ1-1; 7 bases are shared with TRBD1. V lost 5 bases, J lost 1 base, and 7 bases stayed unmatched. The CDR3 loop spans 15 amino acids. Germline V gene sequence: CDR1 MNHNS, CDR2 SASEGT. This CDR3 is CASSPDRAQNTEAFF. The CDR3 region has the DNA TGTGCCAGCAGTCCCGACAGGGCCCAGAACACTGAAGCTTTCTTT.

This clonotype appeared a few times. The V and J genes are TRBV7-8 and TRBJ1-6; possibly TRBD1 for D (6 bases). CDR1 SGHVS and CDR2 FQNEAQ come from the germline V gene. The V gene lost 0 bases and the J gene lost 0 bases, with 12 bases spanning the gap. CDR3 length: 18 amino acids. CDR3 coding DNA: TGTGCCAGCAGCTTAGCACACACAGGGAGCTCCTATAATTCACCCCTCCACTTT. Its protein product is CASSLAHTGSSYNSPLHF.

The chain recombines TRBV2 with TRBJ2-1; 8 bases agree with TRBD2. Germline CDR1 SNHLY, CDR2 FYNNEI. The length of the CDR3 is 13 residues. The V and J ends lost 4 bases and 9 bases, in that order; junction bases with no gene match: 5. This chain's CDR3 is CASSVYLAGEQFF. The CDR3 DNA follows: TGTGCCAGCAGTGTGTATCTAGCGGGTGAGCAGTTCTTC.

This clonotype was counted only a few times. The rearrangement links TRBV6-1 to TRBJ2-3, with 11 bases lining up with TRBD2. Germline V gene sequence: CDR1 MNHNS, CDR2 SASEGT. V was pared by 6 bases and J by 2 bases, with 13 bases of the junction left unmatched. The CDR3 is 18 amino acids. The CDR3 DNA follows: TGTGCCAGCAGACCCTCGGAACTAGCGGGGGCTGACACAGATACGCAGTATTTT. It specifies CASRPSELAGADTDTQYF.